What follows are 19 T cell receptor beta chains derived from one specimen sequenced in a study of OX40 agonist ivuxolimab in advanced cancers. The protocol was immunoSEQ multiplex PCR, while the TCRdb copy is restricted to in-frame clones and leaves out a portion. The sample includes 15,000 to 25,000 clones, roughly 89% seen only once; the top ten take roughly 52%. Sequenced material: CD4+ or CD8+ T cells sorted from blood, taken in a trial of the OX40 agonist ivuxolimab. The origin of the receptors is an adult with an advanced solid tumor such as melanoma, head and neck, liver or kidney cancer.

V usage is TRBV7-9 and J usage is TRBJ2-5, with D hard to call. Trimming pared 2 bases from V and 1 base from J, leaving 8 bases between. Germline V gene data show CDR1 as SEHNR and CDR2 as FQNEAQ (reference sequence). The CDR3 has 14 amino acids. CDR3 sequence: CASSLTRFQETQYF. The CDR3, as DNA: TGTGCCAGCAGCTTAACCAGATTCCAAGAGACCCAGTACTTC.

DNA for the CDR3: TGCGCCAGCAGCCAGGGGGAAGAAAACTACGAGCAGTACTTC. Protein product: CASSQGEENYEQYF. The V and J genes are TRBV4-1 and TRBJ2-7, with D possibly called TRBD1 or TRBD2 (5 bases each). CDR3 length: 14 amino acids. Germline V gives CDR1 MGHRA, CDR2 YSYEKL. V gave up 3 bases and J gave up 3 bases, with 12 bases separating them.

This clone came up a few times. The chain has TRBV4-3 and TRBJ2-2, with a possible D match to TRBD1 (5 bases). The germline gives CDR1 LGHNA, CDR2 YSLEER. V gave up 0 bases and J gave up 6 bases, with 8 bases separating them. CDR3 length: 14 amino acids. The CDR3 is CASSQDRGPGELFF. CDR3 sequence (DNA): TGCGCCAGCAGCCAAGATAGGGGCCCCGGGGAGCTGTTTTTT.

There are a few counts of this clone. The chain couples TRBV6-4 to TRBJ2-1; 8 nucleotides match TRBD1. Germline CDR1 and CDR2: MRHNA and SNTAGT. This CDR3 is 15 amino acids long. The ends lost 1 base at V and 5 bases at J; junction bases unmatched: 4. The CDR3 loop reads CASSDYGTGNNEQFF. The CDR3 DNA follows: TGTGCCAGCAGTGACTACGGGACAGGTAACAATGAGCAGTTCTTC.

As to this clone: Its ends do not fully match the called genes, so a read error is possible. The chain recombines TRBV5-1 with TRBJ1-5, with a weak D call TRBD1 (6 bases). The CDR3 sequence is 15 residues long. Germline V gives CDR1 SGHRS, CDR2 YFSETQ. In nucleotides, the CDR3 is TGTGCCAGCAGCTTGGGGTCCGGGGGCGGGCAGCCCCAGCATTTT. This encodes CASSLGSGGGQPQHF. The variable domain in full, completed from reference TRBV5-1 and TRBJ1-5, reads KAGVTQTPRYLIKTRGQQVTLSCSPISGHRSVSWYQQTPGQGLQFLFEYFSETQRNKGNFPGRFSGRQFSNSRSEMNVSTLELGDSALYLCASSLGSGGGQPQHFGDGTRLSIL.

The V call is TRBV4-3, the J call TRBJ1-2; no reliable D call. This CDR3 is built from 16 residues. V was clipped by 0 bases and J by 4 bases, with 15 bases between them. The germline V gene encodes CDR1 LGHNA and CDR2 YSLEER. The CDR3 DNA is TGCGCCAGCAGCCAAGATAGGTCTTCGGCAGCCTATGGCTACACCTTC. Translated: CASSQDRSSAAYGYTF.

The CDR3 here is CASSLGAGTDTQYF. The CDR3 DNA sequence: TGCGCCAGCAGCCTGGGAGCGGGCACAGATACGCAGTATTTT. This chain joins TRBV4-1 and TRBJ2-3; D is possibly TRBD2 (5 bases). This CDR3 has 14 amino acids. The germline V and J ends were trimmed by 4 bases and 1 base, with 9 bases remaining between them. The germline gives CDR1 MGHRA, CDR2 YSYEKL.

This clone has only a few counts. It is likely a read error: a sequence one base away is far more abundant. The chain recombines TRBV4-2 with TRBJ2-1, with 9 bases identical to TRBD2. Germline V gives CDR1 LGHNA, CDR2 YNFKEQ. V shed 3 bases and J 8 bases; nucleotides not matched to a gene: 2. The CDR3 covers 13 residues. The CDR3 bases are TGTGCCAGCAGCCATAGGACTAGCGATGAGCAGTTCTTC. It specifies CASSHRTSDEQFF.

This chain joins TRBV28 and TRBJ1-2; D ambiguous. Germline V lookup: CDR1 MDHEN, CDR2 SYDVKM. Trimming cost V 2 bases and J 6 bases, with 10 bases left between them. The CDR3 loop spans 13 amino acids. The CDR3 coding sequence is TGTGCCAGCAGTTTAGCAAGGGCCCATGGCTACACCTTC. Protein product: CASSLARAHGYTF.

The chain employs TRBV7-2 and TRBJ1-5, with D possibly being TRBD1 (5 bases). The germline gives CDR1 SGHTA, CDR2 FQGNSA. The CDR3 loop spans 14 amino acids. V was cut by 1 base and J by 1 base, with 5 bases left in between. The CDR3 protein is CASSLEGSNQPQHF. The CDR3 DNA reads as TGTGCCAGCAGCTTAGAGGGGAGCAATCAGCCCCAGCATTTT.

The gene calls are TRBV7-9 and TRBJ2-1, with D perhaps matching TRBD2 (6 bases). The germline CDR1 and CDR2 sequences are SEHNR and FQNEAQ (reference sequence). The CDR3 is made up of 13 amino acids. Trimming removed 5 bases at V and 4 bases at J, with 9 bases between. The CDR3 nucleotides read TGTGCCAGCAGCAGCGGGCTTTACAATGAGCAGTTCTTC. It specifies CASSSGLYNEQFF.

The chain's CDR3 is CASRYQSNEQFF. For the CDR3, the DNA is TGTGCAAGTCGCTACCAGAGCAATGAGCAGTTCTTC. The rearrangement links TRBV12-2 to TRBJ2-1. TRBV12-2 is a pseudogene. The CDR3 is 12 amino acids.

V and J are TRBV11-2 and TRBJ1-3; no clear D. The CDR3 contains 15 residues. The germline CDR1 and CDR2 sequences are SGHAT and FQNNGV. V shed 5 bases and J shed 0 bases, with 11 bases lying between them. The CDR3 DNA reads as TGTGCCAGCAGCCGACCGACCGACTCTGGAAACACCATATATTTT. As protein: CASSRPTDSGNTIYF.

The chain combines TRBV20-1 with TRBJ2-7; D gene unclear. Germline V gene data show CDR1 as DFQATT and CDR2 as SNEGSKA (reference sequence). The CDR3 covers 9 residues. With 3 bases removed from V and 5 bases from J, the gap between germline ends came to 2 bases. CDR3 in amino acids: CSASHEQYF. DNA of the CDR3: TGCAGTGCTAGTCACGAGCAGTACTTC.

The chain couples TRBV4-3 to TRBJ2-2, with a possible D match to TRBD1 (5 bases). The CDR3 is made up of 20 amino acids. Looked up from germline, CDR1 is LGHNA and CDR2 is YSLEER. V lost 1 base and J 7 bases, leaving 28 bases between the germline ends. CDR3 sequence (DNA): TGCGCCAGCAGCCAAGTATTCTCATTTGGTAGTACAGGTGTCTACGGGGAGCTGTTTTTT. This gives the protein CASSQVFSFGSTGVYGELFF.

This chain's CDR3 is CSVVAGDYTQYF. CDR3 DNA: TGCAGCGTTGTAGCGGGGGATTATACGCAGTATTTT. The chain combines TRBV29-1 with TRBJ2-3; 9 nucleotides line up with TRBD2. V was clipped by 4 bases and J by 7 bases; unmatched bases: 3. The CDR3 runs 12 residues. CDR1 SQVTM and CDR2 ANQGSEA come from the germline V gene.

The V and J genes are TRBV4-3 and TRBJ2-3; a possible D gene is TRBD2 (5 bases). Germline CDR1 reads LGHNA; CDR2 reads YSLEER. V lost 0 bases, J lost 1 base, and 17 bases lay in between. CDR3 size: 18 residues. The CDR3 DNA reads TGCGCCAGCAGCCAAGATGGGGTTGGGTTGGAGGGCACAGATACGCAGTATTTT. It codes for CASSQDGVGLEGTDTQYF.

The chain combines TRBV6-5 with TRBJ2-7; 9 bases line up with TRBD1. Germline V CDR1 and CDR2: MNHEY, SVGAGI. This CDR3 has 15 amino acids. V dropped 3 bases and J dropped 6; count of bases not matched to a gene: 9. This chain's CDR3 is CASSYFRTGDAEQYF. CDR3 nucleotide sequence: TGTGCCAGCAGTTATTTTCGGACAGGGGATGCCGAGCAGTACTTC.

This clone rates as medium-sized (0.01 to 0.1%). V gene TRBV4-1 combines with J gene TRBJ1-3; the D is unclear. Trimming took 2 bases from V and 2 from J, leaving 16 bases between them. This CDR3 spans 17 amino acids. Germline values: CDR1 MGHRA, CDR2 YSYEKL. The CDR3 sequence: CASSQHDRAEAGNTIYF. DNA of the CDR3: TGCGCCAGCAGCCAACACGACCGGGCCGAGGCTGGAAACACCATATATTTT.